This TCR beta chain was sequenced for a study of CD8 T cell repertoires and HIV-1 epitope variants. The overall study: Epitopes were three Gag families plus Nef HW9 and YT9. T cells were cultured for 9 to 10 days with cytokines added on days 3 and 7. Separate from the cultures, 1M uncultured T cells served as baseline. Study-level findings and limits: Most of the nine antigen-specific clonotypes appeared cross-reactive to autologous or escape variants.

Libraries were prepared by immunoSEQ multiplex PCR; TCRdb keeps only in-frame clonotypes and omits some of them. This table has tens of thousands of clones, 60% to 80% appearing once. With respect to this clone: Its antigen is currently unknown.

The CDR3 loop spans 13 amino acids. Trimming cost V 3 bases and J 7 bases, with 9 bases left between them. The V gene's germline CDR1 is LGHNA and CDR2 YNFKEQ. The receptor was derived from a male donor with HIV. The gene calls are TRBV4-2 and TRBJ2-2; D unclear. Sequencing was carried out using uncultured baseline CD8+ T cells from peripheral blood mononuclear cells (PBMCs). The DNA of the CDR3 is TGTGCCAGCAGCCAGCGGACGAGCGGGGAGCTGTTTTTT. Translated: CASSQRTSGELFF.